The T cell receptor beta chain under discussion was sequenced for a study of molecular identifiers for immune sequencing clone quantification. General study findings and limits: Identical TCR molecules sharing a barcode could underestimate highly expanded clone sizes. Whereas clones above 20 RNA copies held under 1% of naive-cell molecules, they held over 98% of effector molecules.

Per the germline V gene, CDR1 is LNHDA and CDR2 is SQIVND (reference sequence). CDR3 length: 19 amino acids. J gave up 1 base and V 0 bases, and 13 bases lay outside the gene matches. Libraries used roughly 20,000 to 1,000,000 sorted naive CD8 T cells and 10%, 30% or 50% RNA input. Sorting recovered naive CD8 T cells on a CD8+CD4-CCR7+CD45RA+ profile. TCRdb reprocessed the PCR reads via MiXCR and lists one record per CDR3 protein. In the table there are 60,000 to 75,000 distinct CDR3 sequences, about 19% of which are singletons. This clonotype has ten or more counts. Its cognate antigen is unknown. This receptor was identified in a human donor in good health. Some libraries in this study had Jurkat cell RNA spiked in. The sample comprised naive CD8+ T cells from blood, with Jurkat cell RNA spiked in. Noted subset: FACS-sorted CD8+CD4-CCR7+CD45RA+ naive T cells. The chain employs TRBV19 and TRBJ2-7, with TRBD2 identical over 9 bases. The CDR3 reads CASSIDLSDGLAISYEQYF. CDR3 coding DNA: TGTGCCAGTAGTATAGATCTATCGGACGGACTAGCGATATCCTACGAGCAGTACTTC. The full variable domain, rest sourced from reference TRBV19 and TRBJ2-7, is DGGITQSPKYLFRKEGQNVTLSCEQNLNHDAMYWYRQDPGQGLRLIYYSQIVNDFQKGDIAEGYSVSREKKESFPLTVTSAQKNPTAFYLCASSIDLSDGLAISYEQYFGPGTRLTVT.